The 20 T cell receptor beta chains in this list originate from one sample, sequenced in a study of metastatic and nonmetastatic thyroid tumors. Every patient underwent thyroid surgery untreated. TCRdb re-processed the PCR reads through MiXCR. The sample records tens of thousands of clones, around a third being singletons. Sequenced: tumor tissue. These receptors all come from a female donor with papillary thyroid cancer or a benign thyroid nodule (not recorded which). Some clones in this sample may be carry-over from other donors' samples.

The chain links TRBV6-1 to TRBJ1-1; possibly TRBD1 for D (6 bases). Trimming stripped 10 bases from V and 0 bases from J, with 12 bases between. The CDR3 covers 13 residues. Germline V gene data show CDR1 as MNHNS and CDR2 as SASEGT. The CDR3, as DNA: TGTGCCAACAGGGCCTTCTTGAACACTGAAGCTTTCTTT. Protein: CANRAFLNTEAFF.

This clone was seen a few times. The chain employs TRBV28 and TRBJ1-1; maybe TRBD1 (5 bases). Germline assignment: CDR1 MDHEN and CDR2 SYDVKM. V lost 10 bases and J 5 bases, leaving 14 bases between the germline ends. The CDR3 extends over 12 amino acids. The CDR3 DNA reads as TGTGCCACCCGTTTTTACAGGACTGAAGCTTTCTTT. It specifies CATRFYRTEAFF.

The chain has TRBV5-6 and TRBJ1-3, with D possibly being TRBD1 (6 bases). Germline CDR1 SGHDT, CDR2 YYEEEE. The V gene lost 5 bases and the J gene lost 4 bases, with 16 bases spanning the gap. The CDR3 is 15 residues long. Here the CDR3 DNA reads TGTGCCAGCAGTGCCTCAGGGGATCTGGGAAACACCATATATTTT. It encodes CASSASGDLGNTIYF.

The V gene is TRBV19, the J gene TRBJ1-6, with no clear D. The V and J ends lost 5 bases and 6 bases respectively, with 8 bases between them. This CDR3 has 13 residues. The germline V gene encodes CDR1 LNHDA and CDR2 SQIVND (reference sequence). CDR3 protein: CASSANTNSPLHF. CDR3 nucleotides: TGTGCCAGTAGTGCCAACACTAATTCACCCCTCCACTTT.

The rearrangement joins TRBV6-5 to TRBJ1-3, with TRBD1 as a possible D gene (6 bases). Trimming took 0 bases from V and 6 from J, leaving 9 bases between them. Germline V lookup: CDR1 MNHEY, CDR2 SVGAGI. The CDR3 extends over 14 amino acids. CDR3 residues: CASSYSRGANTIYF. The CDR3 DNA reads TGTGCCAGCAGTTACTCACGGGGGGCAAACACCATATATTTT.

The CDR3, as DNA: TGTGCCAGCACCACAATGGCCTCTGGAAACACCATATATTTT. Translating gives CASTTMASGNTIYF. The chain links TRBV6-2 or TRBV6-3 to TRBJ1-3; the D is unclear. Germline loops: CDR1 MNHEY, CDR2 SVGEGT. V lost 7 bases and J lost 0, with 10 bases in between. CDR3 length: 14 amino acids.

DNA for the CDR3: TGCAGTGCTAGGTGGGACGATTCTAGCACAGATACGCAGTATTTT. Protein sequence: CSARWDDSSTDTQYF. This chain links TRBV20-1 with TRBJ2-3; D may be TRBD1 or TRBD2 (5 bases each). The CDR3 is 15 amino acids. CDR1 is DFQATT and CDR2 is SNEGSKA in the germline V gene (reference sequence). V lost 3 bases to trimming and J lost 0 bases, with 13 bases between them.

The rearrangement joins TRBV2 to TRBJ1-5; no firm D call. Germline V gene lookup returns CDR1 SNHLY and CDR2 FYNNEI. CDR3 size: 16 residues. V lost 7 bases and J 4 bases, leaving 20 bases between the germline ends. The CDR3 spells CASTPQQLPQNQPQHF. The DNA for the CDR3 is TGTGCCAGCACTCCACAACAGTTACCACAGAATCAGCCCCAGCATTTT.

The chain recombines TRBV9 with TRBJ1-2, with D unresolved. V was pared by 0 bases and J by 7 bases, with 10 bases between. CDR1 and CDR2 (germline): SGDLS, YYNGEE. The CDR3 covers 13 residues. CDR3 DNA sequence: TGTGCCAGCAGCGTAGGCGTGTCGCGTGGCTACACCTTC. Its translation: CASSVGVSRGYTF.

This clone has more than one count but fewer than ten. In DNA, the CDR3 is TGTGCCAGCAGTTCGCCTTACAGGGGGCGCGGGTATGGCTACACCTTC. It is translated as CASSSPYRGRGYGYTF. The rearrangement joins TRBV12-3 or TRBV12-4 to TRBJ1-2, with 9 bases that match TRBD1. The CDR3 is 16 residues long. V lost 4 bases to trimming and J lost 5 bases; unmatched junction nucleotides: 11.

The chain has TRBV18 and TRBJ2-2, with TRBD2 matching over 7 bases. After removal of 3 bases from V and 3 bases from J, the junction contained 4 bases not matched to a gene. The CDR3 contains 15 residues. Germline-derived CDR1 and CDR2 are KGHSH and LQKENI. The CDR3 DNA reads as TGTGCCAGCTCACCGTGGGGAGGGGACACCGGGGAGCTGTTTTTT. This codes for CASSPWGGDTGELFF.

This clone was seen at least ten times. CDR3 sequence reads: CASSPRGFGYTF. For the CDR3, the DNA is TGTGCCAGCAGTCCCCGAGGGTTCGGCTACACCTTC. This rearrangement joins TRBV6-1 to TRBJ1-2; D is unresolved. The CDR3 is 12 residues long. V gave up 5 bases and J gave up 8 bases, with 12 bases separating them. Germline CDR1 is MNHNS and CDR2 is SASEGT.

There are a few counts of this clone. The chain couples TRBV6-2 or TRBV6-3 to TRBJ1-3; 7 nucleotides line up with TRBD1. Trimming removed 4 bases from V and 0 bases from J; junction bases left unmatched: 3. This CDR3 is 15 amino acids long. Germline CDR1 is MNHEY and CDR2 is SVGEGT. The CDR3 region has the DNA TGTGCCAGCAGTTCTTGGACAGGCTCTGGAAACACCATATATTTT. It yields the protein CASSSWTGSGNTIYF.

The rearrangement uses TRBV24-1 and TRBJ2-1; D perhaps matches TRBD2 (6 bases). V was cut by 4 bases and J by 2 bases, with 8 bases left in between. CDR1 and CDR2 (germline): KGHDR, SFDVKD. The CDR3 spans 14 residues. The chain's CDR3 is CATSDGGAYNEQFF. The CDR3, as DNA: TGTGCCACCAGTGACGGCGGGGCCTACAATGAGCAGTTCTTC.

J is TRBJ2-7 and V is TRBV27; 8 positions agree with TRBD2. Germline CDR1 and CDR2: MNHEY and SMNVEV (reference sequence). J was trimmed by 6 bases and V by 1 base; bases with no gene match: 11. The CDR3 runs 16 residues. This CDR3 is CASSLFAGGGTVEQYF. CDR3 sequence (DNA): TGTGCCAGCAGTTTATTCGCCGGGGGGGGGACCGTCGAGCAGTACTTC.

This clone was found a few times. Given a much more abundant clone one base away, this may be a read error. The rearrangement joins TRBV6-2 or TRBV6-3 to TRBJ2-3; TRBD1 agrees at 7 bases. The V and J ends lost 7 bases and 3 bases, in that order; junction bases with no gene match: 10. The CDR3 totals 15 residues. Germline V CDR1 and CDR2: MNHEY, SVGEGT. CDR3 in amino acids: CASILDRDGTDTQYF. In DNA form, the CDR3 reads TGTGCCAGCATCCTCGACAGGGACGGGACAGATACGCAGTATTTT.

The chain employs TRBV6-1 and TRBJ2-5; 8 bases agree with TRBD1. V lost 6 bases and J lost 2; bases outside the gene matches: 14. This CDR3 spans 17 amino acids. From germline, CDR1 is MNHNS and CDR2 SASEGT. The CDR3 DNA reads as TGTGCCAGCAGCGAACAGGGACAGGCGCAAGTTCAAGAGACCCAGTACTTC. Its translation: CASSEQGQAQVQETQYF.

This clone was seen a few times. The chain is built from TRBV11-1 and TRBJ2-1; D possibly corresponds to TRBD1 (5 bases). V lost 2 bases and J 9 bases, leaving 26 bases between the germline ends. Germline V gene sequence: CDR1 SGHAT, CDR2 FQDESV (reference sequence). The CDR3 runs to 18 residues. CDR3 sequence reads: CASSLSFWAQDSFGEQFF. The CDR3 DNA is TGTGCCAGCAGCTTAAGTTTTTGGGCACAAGACAGTTTCGGTGAGCAGTTCTTC.

This clone was seen a few times. The junction does not match germline at one end; this may be a read error. This chain uses TRBV6-1 with TRBJ2-7, with 8 nucleotides matching TRBD1. CDR3 length: 13 amino acids. In germline, CDR1 is MNHNS, CDR2 SASEGT. Written as DNA, the CDR3 is TGTGCCAGCAGTGGGGGACAGGTTAACTCGCGGGACTTC. Translated: CASSGGQVNSRDF.

The gene calls are TRBV6-5 and TRBJ1-2, with 7 bases fitting TRBD1. The trim removed 6 bases at V and 3 bases at J, leaving 4 bases unmatched. CDR1 and CDR2 (germline): MNHEY, SVGAGI. The length of the CDR3 is 13 residues. Here the CDR3 reads CASSRGTDYGYTF. Written as DNA, the CDR3 is TGTGCCAGCAGCCGCGGGACAGACTATGGCTACACCTTC.